This T cell receptor beta chain was captured in a study of radiotherapy plus CTLA-4 blockade in lung cancer. On the study more broadly: Disease control reached under 35%, with objective responses in over 15%. Study-wide results and caveats: Blood-borne expansion of tumor-derived TCR clones followed radiotherapy plus ipilimumab.

The table came from immunoSEQ multiplex PCR; TCRdb's copy has only in-frame clones and leaves some out. Of some 71,000 clones detected, less than 85% appear once; the ten largest clones hold approximately 15%. The CDR3 length is 18 residues. The V gene's germline CDR1 is LNHNV and CDR2 YYDKDF (reference sequence). The V and J ends lost 0 bases and 9 bases respectively, with 21 bases between them. As regards this clone: Its antigen remains unknown.

Treatment of patients with chemo-refractory metastatic non-small-cell lung cancer consisted of focal radiation plus CTLA-4 blockade with ipilimumab. The chain employs TRBV15 and TRBJ1-6, with TRBD1 as a possible D gene (5 bases). Sequenced material: peripheral blood, taken from a patient treated with radiotherapy plus ipilimumab. This TCR was sampled from a human donor with non-small cell lung cancer whose response to radiotherapy plus ipilimumab could not be evaluated. Some clones in this sample may be carry-over from other donors' samples. The CDR3 region is CATSREGQGRASGSPLHF. Written as DNA, the CDR3 is TGTGCCACCAGCAGAGAAGGCCAGGGCCGTGCGTCGGGTTCACCCCTCCACTTT.